This T cell receptor beta chain was sequenced for a study of blood T cell repertoires in COVID-19. Study-level background: The United States, Italy and Spain provided the acute and convalescent COVID-19 samples.

In the study's own analysis: Amplification of reference gene primers provided the estimated nucleated cell counts. Profiled with immunoSEQ multiplex PCR; TCRdb holds only in-frame clones, not every one. V, J and clone size were drawn from that table, and D and trimming were deduced from the DNA. The sample consists of approximately 300,000 clones, about 85% of them appearing once. V lost 0 bases, J lost 6 bases, and 9 bases lay in between. Germline-derived CDR1 and CDR2 are SQVTM and ANQGSEA. The CDR3 sequence is 13 residues long. In this sample, this clone turned up many times. The specimen sequenced was peripheral blood. This TCR came from a woman in her forties or fifties who had recovered from COVID-19. This chain uses TRBV29-1 with TRBJ1-5; D uncertain. CDR3 region: CSVEEVPGQPQHF. The CDR3 bases are TGCAGCGTTGAAGAAGTCCCCGGTCAGCCCCAGCATTTT.